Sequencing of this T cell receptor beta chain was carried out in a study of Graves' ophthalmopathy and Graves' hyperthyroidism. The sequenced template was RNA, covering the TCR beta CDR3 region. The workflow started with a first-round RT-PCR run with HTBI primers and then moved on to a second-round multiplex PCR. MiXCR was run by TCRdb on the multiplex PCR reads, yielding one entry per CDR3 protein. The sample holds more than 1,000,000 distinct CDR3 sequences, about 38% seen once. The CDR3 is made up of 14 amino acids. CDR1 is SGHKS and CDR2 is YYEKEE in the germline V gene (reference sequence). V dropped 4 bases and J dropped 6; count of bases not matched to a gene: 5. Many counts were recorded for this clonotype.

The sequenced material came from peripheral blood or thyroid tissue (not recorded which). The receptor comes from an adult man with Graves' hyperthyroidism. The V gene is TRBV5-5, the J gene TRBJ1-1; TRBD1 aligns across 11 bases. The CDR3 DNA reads TGTGCCAGCAGCACGGGACAGGGGGTCGCTGAAGCTTTCTTT. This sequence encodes CASSTGQGVAEAFF. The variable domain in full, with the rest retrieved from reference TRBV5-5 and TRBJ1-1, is DAGVTQSPTHLIKTRGQQVTLRCSPISGHKSVSWYQQVLGQGPQFIFQYYEKEERGRGNFPDRFSARQFPNYSSELNVNALLLGDSALYLCASSTGQGVAEAFFGQGTRLTVV.